The sequence of this T cell receptor (beta chain) was determined in a study of identical twins. This clonotype has more than one count but fewer than ten. Its antigen is undetermined. General study findings and limits: For cord blood, abundant beta clonotypes had fewer insertions, unlike memory repertoires, which showed none. Sharing of beta out-of-frame sequences by twins showed a weaker excess.

A single record per CDR3 protein comes from TCRdb applying MiXCR to the 5' RACE reads. The sample lists roughly 750,000 distinct CDR3 sequences, around 20% seen once, with more than 4% in the top ten. These same records also appear under a second study, on T cells expressing NK-cell markers.

The TCR sequence derives from a woman under 30 in good health. What was sequenced was PBMCs.

DNA of the CDR3: TGCAGTGCTACGCTGTACTCTGGGGCCAACGTCCTGACTTTC. Protein sequence: CSATLYSGANVLTF. The genes are TRBV20-1 and TRBJ2-6; D is undetermined. The V end lost 4 bases, the J end lost 0 bases, and 7 bases lay between the germline ends. Germline V lookup: CDR1 DFQATT, CDR2 SNEGSKA (reference sequence). The CDR3 spans 14 residues.